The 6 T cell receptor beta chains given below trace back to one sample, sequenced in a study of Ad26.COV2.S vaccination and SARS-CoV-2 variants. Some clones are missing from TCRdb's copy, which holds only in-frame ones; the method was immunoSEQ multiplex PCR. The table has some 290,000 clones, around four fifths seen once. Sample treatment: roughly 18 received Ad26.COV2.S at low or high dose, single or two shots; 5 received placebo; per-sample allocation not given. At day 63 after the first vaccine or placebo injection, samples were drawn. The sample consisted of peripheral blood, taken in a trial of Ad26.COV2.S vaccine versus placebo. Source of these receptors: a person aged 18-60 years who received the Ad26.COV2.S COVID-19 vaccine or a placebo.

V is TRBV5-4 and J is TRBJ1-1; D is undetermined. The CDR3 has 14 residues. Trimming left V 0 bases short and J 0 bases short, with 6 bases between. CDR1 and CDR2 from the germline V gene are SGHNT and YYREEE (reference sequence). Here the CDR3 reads CASSLGSMNTEAFF. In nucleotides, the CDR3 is TGTGCCAGCAGCTTGGGTAGCATGAACACTGAAGCTTTCTTT.

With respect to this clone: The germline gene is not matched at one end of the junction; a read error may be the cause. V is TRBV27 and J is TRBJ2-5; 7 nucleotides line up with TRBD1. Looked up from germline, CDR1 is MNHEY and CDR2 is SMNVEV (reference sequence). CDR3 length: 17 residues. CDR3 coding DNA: TGTGCCAGCAGATTATTGGGCGTCGGGGACAGACAAGAGACCCAGTACTTC. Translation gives CASRLLGVGDRQETQYF.

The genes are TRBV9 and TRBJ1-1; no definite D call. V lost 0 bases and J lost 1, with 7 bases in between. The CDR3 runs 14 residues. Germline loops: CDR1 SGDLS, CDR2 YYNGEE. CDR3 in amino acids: CASSVVQQNTEAFF. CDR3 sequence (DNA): TGTGCCAGCAGCGTAGTTCAGCAGAACACTGAAGCTTTCTTT.

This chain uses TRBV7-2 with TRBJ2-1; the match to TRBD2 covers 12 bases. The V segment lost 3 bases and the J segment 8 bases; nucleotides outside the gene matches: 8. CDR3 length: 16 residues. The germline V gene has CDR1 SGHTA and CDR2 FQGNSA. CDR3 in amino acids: CASSLRPSGGADEQFF. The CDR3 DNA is TGTGCCAGCAGCTTGCGGCCTAGCGGGGGGGCCGATGAGCAGTTCTTC. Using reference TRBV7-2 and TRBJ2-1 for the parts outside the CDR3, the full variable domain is GAGVSQSPSNKVTEKGKDVELRCDPISGHTALYWYRQSLGQGLEFLIYFQGNSAPDKSGLPSDRFSAERTGGSVSTLTIQRTQQEDSAVYLCASSLRPSGGADEQFFGPGTRLTVL.

The CDR3 DNA reads as TGTGCCAGCAGTAACAGGGGTAATTCAGCTTTCTTT. Translated: CASSNRGNSAFF. This chain links TRBV6-5 with TRBJ1-1, with TRBD1 matching 7 bases. Germline CDR1 MNHEY, CDR2 SVGAGI. V lost 5 bases and J lost 10; bases outside the gene matches: 7. The CDR3 runs to 12 residues.

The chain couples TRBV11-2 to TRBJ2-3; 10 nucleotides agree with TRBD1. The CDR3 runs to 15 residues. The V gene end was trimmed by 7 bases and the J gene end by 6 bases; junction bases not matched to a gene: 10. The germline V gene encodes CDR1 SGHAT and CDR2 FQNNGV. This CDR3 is CASTPPGQGKDTQYF. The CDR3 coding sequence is TGTGCCAGCACCCCCCCGGGACAGGGGAAGGATACGCAGTATTTT.